The sequence of this T cell receptor beta chain was determined in a study of T cells in Graves' hyperthyroidism and ophthalmopathy. The source material, RNA transcripts, was used to amplify TCR beta CDR3 regions. TCR CDR3 regions were first amplified by RT-PCR with HTBI primers. From the multiplex PCR reads, TCRdb called clonotypes with MiXCR, one entry per CDR3 protein. The table lists 500,000 to 650,000 distinct CDR3 sequences, around 15% of them singletons, with more than 11% in the top ten. Germline V gene lookup returns CDR1 DFQATT and CDR2 SNEGSKA (reference sequence). CDR3 length equals 11 residues. Trimming took off 4 bases at V and 8 bases at J, with 11 bases between the two ends. This clonotype was observed a few times.

This sequence originates from a middle-aged woman with Graves' hyperthyroidism. The chain has TRBV20-1 and TRBJ2-5, with D perhaps TRBD1 (6 bases). Sequenced material: blood. The CDR3 is CSANLQGTQYF. CDR3 coding DNA: TGCAGTGCTAACTTACAGGGCACCCAGTACTTC.